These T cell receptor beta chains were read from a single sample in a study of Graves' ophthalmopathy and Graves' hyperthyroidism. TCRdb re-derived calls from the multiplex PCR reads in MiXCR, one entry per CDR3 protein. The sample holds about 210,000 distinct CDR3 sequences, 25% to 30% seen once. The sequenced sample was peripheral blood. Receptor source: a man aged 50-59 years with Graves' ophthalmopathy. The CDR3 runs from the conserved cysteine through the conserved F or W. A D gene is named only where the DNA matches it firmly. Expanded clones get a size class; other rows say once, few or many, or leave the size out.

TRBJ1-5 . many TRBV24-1 TGTGCCACCAGTGATTTGAACAATCAGCCCCAGCATTTT CATSDLNNQPQHF
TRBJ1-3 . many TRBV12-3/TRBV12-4 TGTGCCAGCAGCTCTACAGGAAACACCATATATTTT CASSSTGNTIYF
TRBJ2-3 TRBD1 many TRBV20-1 TGCAGTGCTAGACCACCTACAGGGGTTAATACGCAGTATTTT CSARPPTGVNTQYF
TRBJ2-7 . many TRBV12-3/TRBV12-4 TGTGCCAGCAGTTCTACAACGCGCGGTACCCCCTACGAGCAGTACTTC CASSSTTRGTPYEQYF
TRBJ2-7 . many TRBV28 TGTGCCAGCAGTTCACAGGGGAGGCGCTACGAGCAGTACTTC CASSSQGRRYEQYF
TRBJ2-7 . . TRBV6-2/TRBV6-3 TGTGCCAGCAGTTCCGGCGGGGCCAGCTCCTACGAGCAGTACTTC CASSSGGASSYEQYF
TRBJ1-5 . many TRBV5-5 TGTGCCAGCAGCTTGGCCTGGGGAGGAGGCAATCAGCCCCAGCATTTT CASSLAWGGGNQPQHF
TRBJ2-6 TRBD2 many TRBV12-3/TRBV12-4 TGTGCCAGCAGCCCCTGGGGGGGGGACTCTGGGGCCAACGTCCTGACTTTC CASSPWGGDSGANVLTF
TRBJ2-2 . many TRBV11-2 TGTGCCAGCAGCTTAGTCTTGGATAACACCGGGGAGCTGTTTTTT CASSLVLDNTGELFF
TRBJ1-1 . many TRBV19 TGTGCCAGTAGTATCCTGGGAGACACTGAAGCTTTCTTT CASSILGDTEAFF
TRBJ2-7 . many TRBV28 TGTGCCAGCATCCTCACCCGGAGCTCCTACGAGCAGTACTTC CASILTRSSYEQYF
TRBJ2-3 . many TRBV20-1 TGCAGTGCTAGTGCCTCCACGGGAGGCACAGATACGCAGTATTTT CSASASTGGTDTQYF
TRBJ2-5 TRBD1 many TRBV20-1 TGCAGTGCCAGGGGGCAGGGGGCGCTGGAGACCCAGTACTTC CSARGQGALETQYF
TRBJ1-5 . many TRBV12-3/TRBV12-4 TGTGCCAGCAGTTTAGGGGGGTCTTTGGAGCCCCAGCATTTT CASSLGGSLEPQHF
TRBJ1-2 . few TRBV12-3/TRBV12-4 TGTGCCAGCACACAATCCGCCGGAAACTATGGCTACACCTTC CASTQSAGNYGYTF
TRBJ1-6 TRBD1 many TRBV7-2 TGTGCCAGCAGCTTAGGCCCAGGGGGCTTTAATTCACCCCTCCACTTT CASSLGPGGFNSPLHF
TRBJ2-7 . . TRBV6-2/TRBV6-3 TGTGCCAGCAGGCACCCGGGACTCCGCACGGGGAGCTACGAGCAGTACTTC CASRHPGLRTGSYEQYF
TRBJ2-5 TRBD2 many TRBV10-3 TGTGCCATCAGTGCGGGACTAATAGAGACCCAGTACTTC CAISAGLIETQYF
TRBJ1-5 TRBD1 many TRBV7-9 TGTGCCAGCAGCTATGGACAGGGCATGAATCAGCCCCAGCATTTT CASSYGQGMNQPQHF
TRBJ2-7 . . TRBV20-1 TGCAGTGCTGGGACGGCCAACTCCTACGAGCAGTACTTC CSAGTANSYEQYF
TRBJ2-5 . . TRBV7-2 TGTGCCAGCAGCCTCGGGACTCACCAAGAGACCCAGTACTTC CASSLGTHQETQYF
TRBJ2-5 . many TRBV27 TGTGCCAGCAGTTTATTGCCGGGTGTTCAAAAAGAAGAGACCCAGTACTTC CASSLLPGVQKEETQYF
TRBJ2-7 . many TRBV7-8 TGTGCCAGCAGCCTAGGGGGACGCAGCTCCTACGAGCAGTACTTC CASSLGGRSSYEQYF
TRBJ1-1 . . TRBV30 TGTGCCTGGAGTGTATACGGCGCTGAAGCTTTCTTT CAWSVYGAEAFF
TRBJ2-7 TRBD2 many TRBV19 TGTGCCAGTAGTGGGTCTAGCGGGAGCTACGAGCAGTACTTC CASSGSSGSYEQYF
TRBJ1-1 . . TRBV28 TGTGCCAGCAGTCCCCTGGGAGCGAACACTGAAGCTTTCTTT CASSPLGANTEAFF
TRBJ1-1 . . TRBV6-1 TGTGCCAGCAGTCGATTCCAGCCTCAGAACACTGAAGCTTTCTTT CASSRFQPQNTEAFF
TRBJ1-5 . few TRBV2 TGTGCCAGCACGGGGGACTACAATCAGCCCCAGCATTTT CASTGDYNQPQHF
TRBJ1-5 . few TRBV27 TGTGCCAGCAGTTTAATGGGGGATCAGCCCCAGCATTTT CASSLMGDQPQHF
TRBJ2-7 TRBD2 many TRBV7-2 TGTGCCAGCAGCCGTGGTTTGGCTAGCGGCTCCTACGAGCAGTACTTC CASSRGLASGSYEQYF
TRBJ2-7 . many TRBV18 TGTGCCAGCTCACCAGGGGTTACTCGATCCTACGAGCAGTACTTC CASSPGVTRSYEQYF
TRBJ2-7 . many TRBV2 TGTGCCAGCAGTGACAACAGGGCCTACGAGCAGTACTTC CASSDNRAYEQYF
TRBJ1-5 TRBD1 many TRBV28 TGTGCCAGCAGGCGACTGACAGGGGTGGGTCAGCCCCAGCATTTT CASRRLTGVGQPQHF
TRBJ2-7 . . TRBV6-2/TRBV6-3 TGTGCCAGCAGTCGACTAGACGGCCTCTCCTACGAGCAGTACTTC CASSRLDGLSYEQYF
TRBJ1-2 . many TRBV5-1 TGCGCCAGCAGCTTGGGCCACGACACCTTTAACTATGGCTACACCTTC CASSLGHDTFNYGYTF
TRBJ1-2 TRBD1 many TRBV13 TGTGCCAGCAGCTTAGGGGGTCAGGGGGCGATCTATGGCTACACCTTC CASSLGGQGAIYGYTF
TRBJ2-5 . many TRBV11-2 TGTGCCAGCAGCCCCGGAGAGCGGCAGACCCAGTACTTC CASSPGERQTQYF
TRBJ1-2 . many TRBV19 TGTGCCAGTAGTCCTTTGTCGGGCTATGGCTACACCTTC CASSPLSGYGYTF
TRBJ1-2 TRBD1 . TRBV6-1 TGTGCCGCAAAAGGGGCCGGGACAGGGGGTTCCTATGGCTACACCTTC CAAKGAGTGGSYGYTF
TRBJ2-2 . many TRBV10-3 TGTGCCATCAGTGAGTCGACTGTAAGGGCGGCCGGGGAGCTGTTTTTT CAISESTVRAAGELFF
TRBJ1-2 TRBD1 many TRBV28 TGTGCCAGCAGTTTAAGGGACAGGGGAGGGTACTATGGCTACACCTTC CASSLRDRGGYYGYTF
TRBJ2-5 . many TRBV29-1 TGCAGCGTTGGGGACGGGAGAGAGACCCAGTACTTC CSVGDGRETQYF
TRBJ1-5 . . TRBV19 TGTGCCAGTAGTGCGTGGCCTGCATCAGGGGCGGGGGCCAATCAGCCCCAGCATTTT CASSAWPASGAGANQPQHF
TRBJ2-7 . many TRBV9 TGTGCCAGCAGCGTAGTAAGGAGAGCCTACGAGCAGTACTTC CASSVVRRAYEQYF
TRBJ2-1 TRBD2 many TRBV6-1 TGTGCCAGCAGGAAACTAGCGGGACACTACAATGAGCAGTTCTTC CASRKLAGHYNEQFF
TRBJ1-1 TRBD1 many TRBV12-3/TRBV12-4 TGTGCCAGCAGTACAACAACAGGGGATTTTCGCGCTTTCTTT CASSTTTGDFRAFF